The 20 T cell receptor beta chains reported below all come from one sample, sequenced in a study of cytomegalovirus exposure and HLA in healthy donors. The method was immunoSEQ multiplex PCR; TCRdb's version includes in-frame clones alone and lacks a portion of them. The sample records 100,000 to 150,000 clones, roughly 95% being singletons. Specimen: PBMCs. These receptors were taken from a man younger than 35 in good health and CMV-seronegative.

About this clone: The junction departs from the called germline gene at one end, perhaps through a read error. This chain uses TRBV2 with TRBJ2-2, with TRBD1 identical over 7 bases. There are 14 residues in the CDR3. CDR1 and CDR2 (germline): SNHLY, FYNNEI. The CDR3 reads CASSKAGGTGELFF. CDR3 DNA sequence: TGTGCCAGCAGTAAAGCAGGGGGCACCGGGGAGCTGTTTTTT.

The rearrangement uses TRBV18 and TRBJ2-7; 7 bases line up with TRBD1. The V segment lost 4 bases and the J segment 6 bases; nucleotides outside the gene matches: 9. Germline CDR1 reads KGHSH; CDR2 reads LQKENI. CDR3 length: 14 amino acids. In DNA form, the CDR3 reads TGTGCCAGCTCACTTTCTACAGGGGTGGGCGAGCAGTACTTC. Translation gives CASSLSTGVGEQYF.

The chain links TRBV6-1 to TRBJ2-7; D possibly corresponds to TRBD1 (5 bases). The CDR3 is 14 amino acids. Germline V gene lookup returns CDR1 MNHNS and CDR2 SASEGT. Trimming left V 4 bases short and J 5 bases short, with 15 bases between. CDR3 sequence: CASSAPGPPHEQYF. CDR3 bases: TGTGCCAGCAGTGCCCCAGGGCCCCCCCACGAGCAGTACTTC.

This clone was found once. The chain recombines TRBV7-9 with TRBJ2-3, with D perhaps matching TRBD2 (6 bases). The CDR3 consists of 14 residues. Trimming shortened V by 4 bases and J by 3 bases, and 11 bases separated the two germline ends. Germline V lookup: CDR1 SEHNR, CDR2 FQNEAQ (reference sequence). The CDR3 nucleotides are TGTGCCAGCAGCTCCGGTCGGGGGACAGATACGCAGTATTTT. It translates to CASSSGRGTDTQYF.

V usage is TRBV7-9 and J usage is TRBJ2-7; 8 nucleotides match TRBD1. The germline V gene encodes CDR1 SEHNR and CDR2 FQNEAQ (reference sequence). This CDR3 spans 16 amino acids. V trimming: 5 bases; J trimming: 2 bases; junction bases outside the gene matches: 11. The CDR3 protein is CASSQHQGARTYEQYF. The CDR3 region has the DNA TGTGCCAGCAGCCAGCATCAGGGGGCAAGGACCTACGAGCAGTACTTC.

The chain recombines TRBV30 with TRBJ1-3, with unresolved D. There are 15 residues in the CDR3. V lost 3 bases, J lost 4 bases, and 16 bases lay in between. In germline, CDR1 is GTSNPN, CDR2 SVGIG (reference sequence). This CDR3 reads CAWSRRRVGGNTIYF. The CDR3 coding sequence is TGTGCCTGGAGCCGCCGGAGGGTCGGAGGAAACACCATATATTTT.

This clone was picked up one time. The genes are TRBV11-3 and TRBJ2-7; 8 bases map to TRBD2. The germline V gene encodes CDR1 SGHNT and CDR2 YENEEA. The CDR3 has 15 amino acids. The trim removed 3 bases at V and 1 base at J, leaving 5 bases unmatched. The CDR3 protein is CASSFAGGTSYEQYF. CDR3 nucleotides: TGTGCCAGCAGCTTTGCGGGAGGCACGTCCTACGAGCAGTACTTC. Full variable domain (missing parts from reference TRBV11-3 and TRBJ2-7): EAGVVQSPRYKIIEKKQPVAFWCNPISGHNTLYWYLQNLGQGPELLIRYENEEAVDDSQLPKDRFSAERLKGVDSTLKIQPAELGDSAVYLCASSFAGGTSYEQYFGPGTRLTVT.

The rearrangement links TRBV6-1 to TRBJ2-1, with D possibly matching TRBD2 (6 bases). This CDR3 is 16 amino acids long. Trimming pared 1 base from V and 2 bases from J, leaving 12 bases between. Germline V gene data show CDR1 as MNHNS and CDR2 as SASEGT. CDR3 in amino acids: CASSEGVGLPYNEQFF. CDR3 nucleotide sequence: TGTGCCAGCAGTGAAGGAGTGGGACTCCCCTACAATGAGCAGTTCTTC.

The chain combines TRBV6-6 with TRBJ1-4; possibly TRBD1 for D (5 bases). Per germline, CDR1 MNHNY and CDR2 SVGAGI (reference sequence). CDR3 length: 14 amino acids. Trimming removed 2 bases from V and 6 bases from J, with 10 bases in between. The CDR3 DNA reads TGTGCCAGCAGTTACGGGGGGGAGGATGAAAAACTGTTTTTT. Protein: CASSYGGEDEKLFF.

In this sample, this clone turned up once. This chain connects TRBV4-3 to TRBJ2-5, with 8 bases that match TRBD1. The CDR3 spans 16 residues. V was clipped by 2 bases and J by 4 bases; unmatched bases: 9. Germline-derived CDR1 and CDR2 are LGHNA and YSLEER. The CDR3 region is CASSQPSRTGIETQYF. The CDR3 coding sequence is TGCGCCAGCAGCCAACCTTCGAGGACAGGGATAGAGACCCAGTACTTC.

This rearrangement joins TRBV29-1 to TRBJ2-1, with 8 bases lining up with TRBD1. Germline V CDR1 and CDR2: SQVTM, ANQGSEA. The CDR3 loop spans 14 amino acids. V shed 4 bases, J shed 4 bases, and the junction held 6 bases outside the gene matches. For the CDR3, the DNA is TGCAGCGTTGTACAGGGGGTGAGGTACAATGAGCAGTTCTTC. Residues: CSVVQGVRYNEQFF.

J is TRBJ1-3 and V is TRBV28; 9 bases map to TRBD1. After removal of 7 bases from V and 4 bases from J, the junction contained 11 bases not matched to a gene. This CDR3 has 16 amino acids. From germline, CDR1 is MDHEN and CDR2 SYDVKM. The CDR3 here is CASTPWDRVYGNTIYF. In DNA, the CDR3 is TGTGCCAGCACCCCTTGGGACAGGGTTTACGGAAACACCATATATTTT.

The genes are TRBV7-9 and TRBJ1-2, with D perhaps matching TRBD1 (6 bases). Germline CDR1 reads SEHNR; CDR2 reads FQNEAQ (reference sequence). V lost 8 bases and J 8 bases, leaving 12 bases between the germline ends. The CDR3 covers 11 residues. CDR3 nucleotide sequence: TGTGCCAGCGCAGGGGAAACGGGCTACACCTTC. Its protein is CASAGETGYTF.

The chain uses TRBV19 and TRBJ2-2, with a possible D match to TRBD2 (5 bases). Deletions cut 7 bases from V and 5 bases from J, with 26 bases between. This CDR3 has 18 residues. Germline CDR1 LNHDA, CDR2 SQIVND (reference sequence). CDR3: CASTSPDYSPFKTGELFF. CDR3 in DNA: TGTGCCAGTACCTCCCCCGACTATTCACCGTTCAAAACCGGGGAGCTGTTTTTT.

This chain links TRBV7-3 with TRBJ2-1; TRBD2 matches at 9 bases. The CDR3 has 15 residues. J was trimmed by 5 bases and V by 2 bases; bases with no gene match: 4. Per the germline V gene, CDR1 is SGHTA and CDR2 is FQGTGA. This CDR3 is CASSLYQREDNEQFF. CDR3 in DNA: TGTGCCAGCAGCTTATACCAGCGGGAGGACAATGAGCAGTTCTTC.

The count of this clone is one. This chain joins TRBV7-8 and TRBJ2-1; perhaps TRBD2 as D (6 bases). The CDR3 consists of 13 residues. Germline CDR1 reads SGHVS; CDR2 reads FQNEAQ. The germline V and J ends were trimmed by 3 bases and 7 bases, with 10 bases remaining between them. CDR3 sequence (DNA): TGTGCCAGCAGCTTCAGCCTAGCGAATGAGCAGTTCTTC. Residues: CASSFSLANEQFF.

The chain employs TRBV18 and TRBJ2-2, with D maybe TRBD1 (5 bases). V dropped 1 base and J dropped 6 bases, with 9 bases sitting between them. This CDR3 has 14 amino acids. The germline CDR1 and CDR2 sequences are KGHSH and LQKENI. DNA of the CDR3: TGTGCCAGCTCACCACACGTGGGGCCCGGGGAGCTGTTTTTT. Translated: CASSPHVGPGELFF.

This clone was seen only once. The V and J genes are TRBV6-6 and TRBJ1-2; no clear D. The V gene's germline CDR1 is MNHNY and CDR2 SVGAGI (reference sequence). The CDR3 totals 11 residues. V lost 2 bases to trimming and J lost 4 bases, with 2 bases between them. The CDR3 region is CASSYLYGYTF. CDR3 bases: TGTGCCAGCAGTTACCTCTATGGCTACACCTTC.

The chain uses TRBV13 and TRBJ1-2; 7 nucleotides match TRBD1. V dropped 5 bases and J dropped 4; count of bases not matched to a gene: 7. CDR1 and CDR2 from the germline V gene are PRHDT and FYEKMQ (reference sequence). CDR3 length equals 14 residues. CDR3 nucleotide sequence: TGTGCCAGCAGCGCCATGGGACAGCGCTATGGCTACACCTTC. It encodes CASSAMGQRYGYTF.

The CDR3 DNA reads as TGTGCCAGCAGAGGACTAGCGGGACGGGCAGATACGCAGTATTTT. Protein sequence: CASRGLAGRADTQYF. The chain joins TRBV19 to TRBJ2-3; 12 nucleotides align to TRBD2. The CDR3 is 15 residues long. V shed 9 bases, J shed 4 bases, and the junction held 8 bases outside the gene matches. Germline-derived CDR1 and CDR2 are LNHDA and SQIVND (reference sequence).